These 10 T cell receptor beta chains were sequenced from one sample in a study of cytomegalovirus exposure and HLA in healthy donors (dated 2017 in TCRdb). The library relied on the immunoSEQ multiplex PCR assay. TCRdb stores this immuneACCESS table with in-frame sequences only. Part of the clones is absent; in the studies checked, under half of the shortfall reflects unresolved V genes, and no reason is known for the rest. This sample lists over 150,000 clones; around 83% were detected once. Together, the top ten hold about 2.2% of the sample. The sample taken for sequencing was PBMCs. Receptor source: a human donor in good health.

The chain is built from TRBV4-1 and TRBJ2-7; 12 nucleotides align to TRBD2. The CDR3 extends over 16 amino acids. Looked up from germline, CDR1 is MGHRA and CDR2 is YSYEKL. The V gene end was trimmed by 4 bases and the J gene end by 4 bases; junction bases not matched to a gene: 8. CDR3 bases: TGCGCCAGCAGCCTCCAGACTAGCGGGAGTAAGTACGAGCAGTACTTC. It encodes CASSLQTSGSKYEQYF.

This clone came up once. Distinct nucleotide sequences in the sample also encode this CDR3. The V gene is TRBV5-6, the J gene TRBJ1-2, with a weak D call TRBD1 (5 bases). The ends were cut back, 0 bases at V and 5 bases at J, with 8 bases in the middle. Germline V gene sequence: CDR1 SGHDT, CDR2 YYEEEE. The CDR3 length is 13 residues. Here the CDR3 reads CASSLGQLYGYTF. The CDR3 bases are TGTGCCAGCAGCTTGGGACAGCTTTATGGCTACACCTTC. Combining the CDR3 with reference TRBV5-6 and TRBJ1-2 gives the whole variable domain DAGVTQSPTHLIKTRGQQVTLRCSPKSGHDTVSWYQQALGQGPQFIFQYYEEEERQRGNFPDRFSGHQFPNYSSELNVNALLLGDSALYLCASSLGQLYGYTFGSGTRLTVV.

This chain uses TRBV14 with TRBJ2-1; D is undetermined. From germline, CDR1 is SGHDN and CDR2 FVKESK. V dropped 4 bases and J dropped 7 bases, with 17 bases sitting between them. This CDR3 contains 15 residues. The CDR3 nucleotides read TGTGCCAGCAGCCTAGCCGGCCGGAATAAAAATGAGCAGTTCTTC. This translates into CASSLAGRNKNEQFF.

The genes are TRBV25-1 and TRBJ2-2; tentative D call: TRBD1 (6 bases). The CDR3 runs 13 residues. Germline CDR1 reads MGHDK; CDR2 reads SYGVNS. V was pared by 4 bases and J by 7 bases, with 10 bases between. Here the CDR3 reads CASSGQALGELFF. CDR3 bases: TGTGCCAGCAGTGGACAGGCCCTCGGGGAGCTGTTTTTT.

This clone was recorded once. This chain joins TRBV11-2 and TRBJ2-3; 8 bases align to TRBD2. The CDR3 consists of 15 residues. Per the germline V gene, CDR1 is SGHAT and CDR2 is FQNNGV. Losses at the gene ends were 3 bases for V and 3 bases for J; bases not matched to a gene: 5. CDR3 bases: TGTGCCAGCAGCTTTCAGCGGGGGTTAACAGATACGCAGTATTTT. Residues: CASSFQRGLTDTQYF.

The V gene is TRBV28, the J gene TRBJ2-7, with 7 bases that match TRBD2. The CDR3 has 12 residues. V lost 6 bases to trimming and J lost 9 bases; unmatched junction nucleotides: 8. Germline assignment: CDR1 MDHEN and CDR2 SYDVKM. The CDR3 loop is CASSQRLAPQYF. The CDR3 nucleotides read TGTGCCAGCAGCCAAAGACTAGCACCGCAGTACTTC.

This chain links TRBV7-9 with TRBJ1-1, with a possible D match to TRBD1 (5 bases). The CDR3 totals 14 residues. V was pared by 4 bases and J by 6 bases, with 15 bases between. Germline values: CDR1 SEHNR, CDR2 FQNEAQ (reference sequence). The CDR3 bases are TGTGCCAGCAGCTACTATCAGGACATGCCTGAAGCTTTCTTT. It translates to CASSYYQDMPEAFF.

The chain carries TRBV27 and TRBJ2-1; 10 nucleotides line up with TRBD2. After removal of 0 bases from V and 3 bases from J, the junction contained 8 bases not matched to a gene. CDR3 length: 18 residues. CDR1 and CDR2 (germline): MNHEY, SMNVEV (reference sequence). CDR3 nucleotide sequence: TGTGCCAGCAGTTTATCTTTCCCTAGCGGGAGCCTCTACAATGAGCAGTTCTTC. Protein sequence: CASSLSFPSGSLYNEQFF.

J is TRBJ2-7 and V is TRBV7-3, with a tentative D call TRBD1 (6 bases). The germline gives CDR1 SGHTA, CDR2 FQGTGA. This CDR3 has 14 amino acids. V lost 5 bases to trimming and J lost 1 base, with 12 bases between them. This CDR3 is CASSLQQGSYEQYF. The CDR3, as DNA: TGTGCCAGCAGCCTCCAGCAGGGGTCCTACGAGCAGTACTTC.

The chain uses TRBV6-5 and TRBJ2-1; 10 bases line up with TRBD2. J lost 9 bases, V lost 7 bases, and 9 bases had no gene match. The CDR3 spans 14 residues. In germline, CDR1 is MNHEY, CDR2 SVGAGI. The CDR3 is CASNRLAGVSEQFF. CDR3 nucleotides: TGTGCCAGCAATCGGCTAGCGGGAGTCTCTGAGCAGTTCTTC.